The 19 T cell receptor beta chains reported below all come from one sample, sequenced in a study of vaccination and CD4 T cells after COVID-19. Antigens of these TCRs are unknown. An Oncomine TCR Beta short-read assay was used to sequence the DNA from cultured CD4+ T cells. TCRdb re-derived calls from the PCR reads in MiXCR, one entry per CDR3 protein. In the table there are over 20,000 distinct CDR3 sequences, 40% to 50% of which are singletons. Treatment defined: roughly ten-day PBMC culture with coronavirus spike peptide pools or control peptides (ViraFEST assay). The input for sequencing was CD4+ T cells from blood, cultured in vitro, taken before SARS-CoV-2 vaccination. These receptors all come from a human donor who received a COVID-19 vaccine.

The sample holds a few counts of this clonotype. The J gene is TRBJ1-1, the V gene TRBV7-3; D is uncertain. Germline-derived CDR1 and CDR2 are SGHTA and FQGTGA. Trimming removed 5 bases at V and 0 bases at J, with 16 bases between. The CDR3 runs 16 residues. The CDR3 nucleotides read TGTGCCAGCAGCCCTTATCTCGATGAACTGAACACTGAAGCTTTCTTT. It is translated as CASSPYLDELNTEAFF. Together with reference TRBV7-3 and TRBJ1-1, the CDR3 gives the full variable domain: GAGVSQTPSNKVTEKGKYVELRCDPISGHTALYWYRQSLGQGPEFLIYFQGTGAADDSGLPNDRFFAVRPEGSVSTLKIQRTERGDSAVYLCASSPYLDELNTEAFFGQGTRLTVV.

This clonotype was found a few times. J is TRBJ1-5 and V is TRBV10-3; 8 nucleotides align to TRBD1. Germline CDR1 reads ENHRY; CDR2 reads SYGVKD. This CDR3 has 19 amino acids. Germline trimming cut 10 bases from V and 0 bases from J; bases unmatched to any gene: 20. The CDR3, as DNA: TGTGCCACCAGGAACCACAGGGGGGACTCAATGTATAGCAATCAGCCCCAGCATTTT. Translating gives CATRNHRGDSMYSNQPQHF.

The chain employs TRBV6-1 and TRBJ1-6; D gene unclear. The CDR3 totals 13 residues. The germline gives CDR1 MNHNS, CDR2 SASEGT. Trimming cost V 3 bases and J 8 bases, with 8 bases left between them. Written as DNA, the CDR3 is TGTGCCAGCAGTGACCGACCGGATTCACCCCTCCACTTT. This translates into CASSDRPDSPLHF.

V gene TRBV6-1 combines with J gene TRBJ1-2, with 7 bases fitting TRBD1. In germline, CDR1 is MNHNS, CDR2 SASEGT. V dropped 6 bases and J dropped 5; count of bases not matched to a gene: 12. This CDR3 region has 15 residues. The CDR3 loop is CASSGSNRGAYGYTF. DNA of the CDR3: TGTGCCAGCAGCGGCTCCAACAGGGGCGCGTATGGCTACACCTTC.

This clonotype was counted only a few times. J is TRBJ1-3 and V is TRBV20-1; D is unresolved. Per germline, CDR1 DFQATT and CDR2 SNEGSKA (reference sequence). This CDR3 has 13 residues. V was trimmed by 3 bases and J by 3 bases, leaving 9 bases between them. DNA for the CDR3: TGCAGTGCTAGGGACCATCGTGGAAACACCATATATTTT. Translating gives CSARDHRGNTIYF.

V is TRBV21-1 and J is TRBJ1-6. TRBV21-1 is a listed pseudogene. This CDR3 spans 13 amino acids. In nucleotides, the CDR3 is TGTGCCAGCAGCAACAGCCAAGGCTCACCCCTCCACTTT. As protein: CASSNSQGSPLHF.

The chain has TRBV2 and TRBJ2-6, with TRBD1 identical over 7 bases. Per germline, CDR1 SNHLY and CDR2 FYNNEI. This CDR3 has 16 residues. Losses at the gene ends were 8 bases for V and 0 bases for J; bases not matched to a gene: 7. CDR3 in amino acids: CASSLTGPSGANVLTF. CDR3 sequence (DNA): TGTGCCAGCTCCCTGACAGGGCCCTCTGGGGCCAACGTCCTGACTTTC.

The chain carries TRBV10-1 and TRBJ1-6; 7 bases match TRBD1. The CDR3 consists of 13 residues. Losses at the gene ends were 5 bases for V and 7 bases for J; bases not matched to a gene: 2. The germline V gene encodes CDR1 WNHNN and CDR2 SYGVQD (reference sequence). The CDR3 nucleotides are TGCGCCAGCAGTCGACAGGGCAATTCACCCCTCCACTTT. Translation: CASSRQGNSPLHF.

The gene calls are TRBV5-1 and TRBJ1-1; no definite D call. Per germline, CDR1 SGHRS and CDR2 YFSETQ. CDR3 length: 14 amino acids. V was trimmed by 0 bases and J by 6 bases, leaving 12 bases between them. CDR3 region: CASSLGTSRAEAFF. The CDR3 coding sequence is TGCGCCAGCAGCTTGGGGACCTCCAGAGCTGAAGCTTTCTTT.

The chain has TRBV11-3 and TRBJ1-2; D is possibly TRBD1 (5 bases). Trimming took 0 bases from V and 8 from J, leaving 10 bases between them. The CDR3 runs to 13 residues. Germline V gene lookup returns CDR1 SGHNT and CDR2 YENEEA. The CDR3 nucleotides read TGTGCCAGCAGCTTAGATTCCCGGGGGGGCTACACCTTC. It translates to CASSLDSRGGYTF.

This chain uses TRBV30 with TRBJ1-2; D is unclear. The CDR3 consists of 14 residues. V dropped 0 bases and J dropped 0 bases, with 8 bases sitting between them. CDR1 and CDR2 (germline): GTSNPN, SVGIG (reference sequence). Here the CDR3 reads CAWSVGGSNYGYTF. The CDR3 coding sequence is TGTGCCTGGAGTGTCGGCGGATCTAACTATGGCTACACCTTC.

The table lists this clonotype with a few counts. The chain links TRBV20-1 to TRBJ1-5; 8 bases are shared with TRBD1. The CDR3 is 16 amino acids. V lost 1 base to trimming and J lost 2 bases; unmatched junction nucleotides: 7. In germline, CDR1 is DFQATT, CDR2 SNEGSKA (reference sequence). The CDR3 loop is CSARVPTGEGNQPQHF. For the CDR3, the DNA is TGCAGTGCTAGAGTCCCGACAGGGGAAGGCAATCAGCCCCAGCATTTT.

This clonotype came up a few times. The chain links TRBV7-2 to TRBJ2-7; 9 bases map to TRBD1. The CDR3 length is 14 residues. Germline CDR1 is SGHTA and CDR2 is FQGNSA. V lost 3 bases to trimming and J lost 3 bases; unmatched junction nucleotides: 3. The CDR3 DNA reads as TGTGCCAGCAGCTTTCGACAGGGGGGCTACGAGCAGTACTTC. Translated: CASSFRQGGYEQYF.

The chain couples TRBV30 to TRBJ2-7, with D uncertain. This CDR3 has 13 residues. In germline, CDR1 is GTSNPN, CDR2 SVGIG (reference sequence). Trimming stripped 2 bases from V and 3 bases from J, with 11 bases between. CDR3 sequence reads: CAWSSRIYYEQYF. In nucleotides, the CDR3 is TGTGCCTGGAGTTCTAGGATCTACTACGAGCAGTACTTC.

This clonotype showed up just a few times. The rearrangement links TRBV6-2 or TRBV6-3 to TRBJ1-2; 11 nucleotides line up with TRBD1. The germline V gene encodes CDR1 MNHEY and CDR2 SVGEGT. The CDR3 has 16 residues. Trimming took 6 bases from V and 4 from J; bases not matched to a gene: 10. CDR3 amino acids: CASSPHGQGAFYGYTF. The CDR3 nucleotides are TGTGCCAGCAGCCCTCATGGACAGGGGGCTTTCTATGGCTACACCTTC.

This clonotype was detected only a few times. V is TRBV20-1 and J is TRBJ1-1, with D possibly being TRBD1 (6 bases). Trimming pared 2 bases from V and 7 bases from J, leaving 11 bases between. The CDR3 loop spans 12 amino acids. CDR1 is DFQATT, CDR2 SNEGSKA, per germline (reference sequence). CDR3: CSARWGAIEAFF. CDR3 coding DNA: TGCAGTGCTAGATGGGGGGCGATTGAAGCTTTCTTT.

The V gene is TRBV7-9, the J gene TRBJ2-3; D is possibly TRBD2 (6 bases). The CDR3 loop spans 15 amino acids. Deletions cut 6 bases from V and 2 bases from J, with 15 bases between. Per the germline V gene, CDR1 is SEHNR and CDR2 is FQNEAQ (reference sequence). The CDR3 region is CASRSGLLNTDTQYF. The CDR3 DNA reads TGTGCCAGCAGATCGGGACTCCTAAACACAGATACGCAGTATTTT.

The V gene is TRBV10-1, the J gene TRBJ2-4, with D unclear. CDR3 size: 14 residues. CDR1 and CDR2 (germline): WNHNN, SYGVQD (reference sequence). Between the trimmed V and J ends, which lost 4 bases and 0 bases, there was a span of 7 bases. CDR3 loop: CASSGAEAKNIQYF. The CDR3 region has the DNA TGCGCCAGCAGTGGGGCAGAAGCCAAAAACATTCAGTACTTC.

The V gene is TRBV6-5, the J gene TRBJ1-1, with D hard to call. V was clipped by 0 bases and J by 1 base, with 9 bases between them. The CDR3 has 15 amino acids. CDR1 and CDR2 from the germline V gene are MNHEY and SVGAGI. Here the CDR3 reads CASSYSATANTEAFF. DNA for the CDR3: TGTGCCAGCAGTTACTCAGCTACAGCGAACACTGAAGCTTTCTTT.